This TCR beta chain was found in a study of blood T cell repertoires in COVID-19. This CDR3 comprises 14 residues. Trimming removed 2 bases from V and 6 bases from J; junction bases left unmatched: 7. CDR1 is SQVTM and CDR2 is ANQGSEA in the germline V gene. Using immunoSEQ multiplex PCR, the repertoire was profiled, and TCRdb retains in-frame clones only, with some absent. The sample lists some 300,000 clones, 88% occurring once. The chain couples TRBV29-1 to TRBJ1-1; 9 bases are shared with TRBD1. This TCR derives from a woman between 25 and 40 years old who had recovered from COVID-19. The sequenced sample consisted of peripheral blood. This chain's CDR3 is CSVERNRGPAEAFF. In DNA, the CDR3 is TGCAGCGTTGAACGAAACAGGGGGCCCGCTGAAGCTTTCTTT.